These T cell receptor beta chains were read from a single sample in a study of blood T cell repertoires in COVID-19. Repertoires were generated with immunoSEQ multiplex PCR, while TCRdb's copy carries only in-frame clones and drops some. Of fewer than 250,000 clones in the sample, about 86% are singletons; the top ten hold roughly 2.2%. Sample: peripheral blood. The source is a woman between 45 and 60 years old with acute or convalescent COVID-19. Each CDR3 is given with its conserved first and last residue. A D gene is named only where the DNA matches it firmly. Clone size is shown for a subset of rows, as once, few, many or a class of expanded clone.

TRBJ1-5 | - | TRBD1 | TRBV19 | CASRQGYQPQHF | TGTGCCAGCCGACAGGGGTATCAGCCCCAGCATTTT
TRBJ1-4 | - | - | TRBV4-1 | CASSEPWATGGKLFF | TGCGCCAGCAGCGAACCCTGGGCCACGGGAGGAAAACTGTTTTTT
TRBJ1-5 | - | - | TRBV2 | CASSARGGQPQHF | TGTGCCAGCAGTGCCCGGGGAGGTCAGCCCCAGCATTTT
TRBJ2-5 | - | TRBD2 | TRBV2 | CASSEGLAGGSETQYF | TGTGCCAGCAGTGAGGGACTAGCGGGAGGTTCAGAGACCCAGTACTTC
TRBJ1-5 | - | - | TRBV30 | CAWSSGGNSNQPQHF | TGTGCCTGGAGTTCGGGAGGGAACAGCAATCAGCCCCAGCATTTT
TRBJ2-2 | - | TRBD2 | TRBV5-1 | CASRLAGGNTGELFF | TGCGCCAGCAGACTAGCGGGAGGCAACACCGGGGAGCTGTTTTTT
TRBJ2-7 | - | - | TRBV11-3 | CASSLEAPGRGYEQYF | TGTGCCAGCAGCTTAGAGGCGCCAGGGCGGGGTTACGAGCAGTACTTC
TRBJ1-5 | - | - | TRBV30 | CAWREGPEGPQHF | TGTGCCTGGAGAGAAGGTCCAGAGGGGCCCCAGCATTTT
TRBJ2-1 | - | TRBD2 | TRBV5-4 | CASSTLAGSYNEQFF | TGTGCCAGCAGCACACTAGCGGGGTCCTACAATGAGCAGTTCTTC
TRBJ1-4 | - | - | TRBV19 | CATQNQGGEKLFF | TGTGCCACCCAAAACCAGGGCGGTGAAAAACTGTTTTTT
TRBJ2-1 | - | TRBD2 | TRBV7-3 | CASSLTTSGGWPYNEQFF | TGTGCCAGCAGCTTAACGACTAGCGGGGGGTGGCCCTACAATGAGCAGTTCTTC
TRBJ2-5 | - | - | TRBV20-1 | CSVEREETQYF | TGCAGTGTCGAACGGGAGGAGACCCAGTACTTC
TRBJ1-2 | - | TRBD1 | TRBV7-7 | CAVPGQGAGNGYTF | TGTGCCGTCCCGGGACAGGGGGCGGGGAATGGCTACACCTTC
TRBJ2-1 | - | TRBD2 | TRBV7-9 | CASSTGLAGVNEQFF | TGTGCCAGCAGCACGGGACTAGCGGGCGTAAATGAGCAGTTCTTC
TRBJ2-1 | - | - | TRBV28 | CASRPGGSDEQFF | TGTGCCAGCAGACCCGGAGGGAGCGATGAGCAGTTCTTC
TRBJ1-1 | - | - | TRBV6-2/TRBV6-3 | CASSPDSHTEAFF | TGTGCCAGCAGTCCGGACAGCCACACTGAAGCTTTCTTT
TRBJ1-2 | - | - | TRBV19 | CASSEDKDYGYTF | TGTGCCAGTAGCGAGGACAAGGACTATGGCTACACCTTC
TRBJ1-4 | - | TRBD1 | TRBV6-5 | CASSYDRDPNEKLFF | TGTGCCAGCAGTTACGACAGGGATCCTAATGAAAAACTGTTTTTT
TRBJ2-1 | once | - | TRBV7-3 | CASSPTPSYNEQFF | TGTGCCAGCAGCCCGACACCCTCCTACAATGAGCAGTTCTTC
TRBJ2-2 | - | - | TRBV7-2 | CASSLVWSRGNTGELFF | TGTGCCAGCAGCTTAGTTTGGTCCAGGGGCAACACCGGGGAGCTGTTTTTT